These 27 T cell receptor beta chains were sequenced from one sample in a study of cytomegalovirus exposure and HLA in healthy donors. PCR used 60 Vbeta primers and 13 Jbeta primers. Some clones are missing from TCRdb's copy, which holds only in-frame ones; the method was immunoSEQ multiplex PCR. The sample shows 60,000 to 85,000 clones, around 82% of them seen only once. Source material: PBMCs. These receptor sequences come from a man between 40 and 49 years old in good health and CMV-seronegative.

The chain uses TRBV6-5 and TRBJ2-7; possible D gene TRBD2, 6 bases. The germline gives CDR1 MNHEY, CDR2 SVGAGI. The CDR3 has 15 amino acids. V was pared by 6 bases and J by 4 bases, with 19 bases between. The CDR3 coding sequence is TGTGCCAGCAGCCTGGGACCCGGAGGGATGTACGAGCAGTACTTC. It translates to CASSLGPGGMYEQYF.

The J gene is TRBJ2-7, the V gene TRBV7-2, with D possibly being TRBD2 (6 bases). Trimming removed 6 bases from V and 4 bases from J, with 19 bases in between. The germline V gene encodes CDR1 SGHTA and CDR2 FQGNSA. This CDR3 has 15 amino acids. The CDR3 nucleotides read TGTGCCAGCAGTCCCGGGACTCAACCCTTTTACGAGCAGTACTTC. Residues: CASSPGTQPFYEQYF.

The rearrangement links TRBV5-1 to TRBJ1-1, with a weak D call TRBD1 (6 bases). CDR3 length: 14 amino acids. Trimming cost V 0 bases and J 8 bases, with 14 bases left between them. Per germline, CDR1 SGHRS and CDR2 YFSETQ. The CDR3 DNA reads TGCGCCAGCAGCTTGGAGGGCAGAAGGGGGGAAGCTTTCTTT. Translation: CASSLEGRRGEAFF.

In its sample, this clone was seen a few times. The chain joins TRBV7-2 to TRBJ2-7; D is unresolved. Trimming cost V 5 bases and J 3 bases, with 11 bases left between them. CDR3 length: 13 amino acids. Germline CDR1 SGHTA, CDR2 FQGNSA. The CDR3 loop reads CASSGVSLYEQYF. The CDR3 DNA reads as TGTGCCAGCAGCGGAGTCTCACTCTACGAGCAGTACTTC. The whole variable domain, remainder taken from reference TRBV7-2 and TRBJ2-7, is GAGVSQSPSNKVTEKGKDVELRCDPISGHTALYWYRQSLGQGLEFLIYFQGNSAPDKSGLPSDRFSAERTGGSVSTLTIQRTQQEDSAVYLCASSGVSLYEQYFGPGTRLTVT.

V is TRBV19 and J is TRBJ1-1; perhaps TRBD1 as D (6 bases). V was pared by 1 base and J by 5 bases, with 23 bases between. Germline CDR1 reads LNHDA; CDR2 reads SQIVND (reference sequence). The CDR3 is 18 amino acids. CDR3 protein: CASSIGVGVHGGLTEAFF. CDR3 nucleotides: TGTGCCAGTAGTATAGGAGTCGGTGTTCACGGGGGGCTTACTGAAGCTTTCTTT.

The chain uses TRBV10-1 and TRBJ2-3; a weak D match, TRBD1 (5 bases). Per the germline V gene, CDR1 is WNHNN and CDR2 is SYGVQD (reference sequence). There are 15 residues in the CDR3. Deletions cut 0 bases from V and 4 bases from J, with 11 bases between. Here the CDR3 reads CASSESGAPADTQYF. In DNA, the CDR3 is TGCGCCAGCAGTGAGTCAGGGGCGCCGGCAGATACGCAGTATTTT.

The V gene is TRBV7-9, the J gene TRBJ2-3; 8 bases are shared with TRBD2. The CDR3 has 16 amino acids. Losses at the gene ends were 4 bases for V and 1 base for J; bases not matched to a gene: 7. CDR1 is SEHNR and CDR2 is FQNEAQ in the germline V gene (reference sequence). The CDR3 here is CASSSVGSGGTDTQYF. The CDR3 nucleotides read TGTGCCAGCAGCTCCGTGGGTAGCGGGGGCACAGATACGCAGTATTTT.

V usage is TRBV5-1 and J usage is TRBJ2-1, with D maybe TRBD2 (6 bases). CDR1 is SGHRS, CDR2 YFSETQ, per germline. CDR3 length equals 15 residues. Trimming shortened V by 4 bases and J by 5 bases, and 16 bases separated the two germline ends. The CDR3, as DNA: TGCGCCAGCAGCCCCGGCCAAGCGGGCCACAATGAGCAGTTCTTC. This gives the protein CASSPGQAGHNEQFF.

The chain employs TRBV18 and TRBJ1-5, with 9 bases lining up with TRBD1. The CDR3 has 16 residues. The germline V gene encodes CDR1 KGHSH and CDR2 LQKENI. The trim removed 2 bases at V and 1 base at J, leaving 3 bases unmatched. Here the CDR3 reads CASSPVGQGSNQPQHF. DNA of the CDR3: TGTGCCAGCTCACCAGTAGGACAGGGGAGCAATCAGCCCCAGCATTTT.

The chain couples TRBV5-5 to TRBJ1-6; D gene uncertain. With 4 bases removed from V and 2 bases from J, the gap between germline ends came to 10 bases. CDR1 and CDR2 from the germline V gene are SGHKS and YYEKEE (reference sequence). The CDR3 extends over 15 amino acids. CDR3 coding DNA: TGTGCCAGCAGCCTGTGCGGGGCCTATAATTCACCCCTCCACTTT. Protein sequence: CASSLCGAYNSPLHF.

V gene TRBV9 combines with J gene TRBJ1-4, with D perhaps matching TRBD1 (6 bases). From germline, CDR1 is SGDLS and CDR2 YYNGEE. This CDR3 comprises 16 residues. The germline V and J ends were trimmed by 4 bases and 5 bases, with 18 bases remaining between them. The CDR3 bases are TGTGCCAGCAGCTCAGGGGACCTCCCAGGGAATGAAAAACTGTTTTTT. Its protein product is CASSSGDLPGNEKLFF.

The gene calls are TRBV11-3 and TRBJ2-6, with 8 nucleotides matching TRBD1. The CDR3 runs 16 residues. Trimming removed 5 bases from V and 3 bases from J; junction bases left unmatched: 6. Germline V gene data show CDR1 as SGHNT and CDR2 as YENEEA. The CDR3 reads CASSPRRGHGANVLTF. Here the CDR3 DNA reads TGTGCCAGCAGCCCCCGCAGGGGGCATGGGGCCAACGTCCTGACTTTC.

The rearrangement links TRBV5-1 to TRBJ2-1, with unresolved D. The CDR3 is 15 residues long. Germline CDR1 is SGHRS and CDR2 is YFSETQ. V was shortened by 0 bases and J by 0 bases, with 7 bases between the two germline ends. CDR3 sequence: CASSLGVSSYNEQFF. In DNA, the CDR3 is TGCGCCAGCAGCTTGGGAGTAAGCTCCTACAATGAGCAGTTCTTC. Full variable domain (remainder filled in from reference TRBV5-1 and TRBJ2-1): KAGVTQTPRYLIKTRGQQVTLSCSPISGHRSVSWYQQTPGQGLQFLFEYFSETQRNKGNFPGRFSGRQFSNSRSEMNVSTLELGDSALYLCASSLGVSSYNEQFFGPGTRLTVL.

This clone was observed a handful of times. The chain links TRBV19 to TRBJ1-1, with D maybe TRBD1 (5 bases). This CDR3 spans 14 amino acids. V shed 7 bases and J shed 3 bases, with 15 bases lying between them. Germline CDR1 is LNHDA and CDR2 is SQIVND (reference sequence). CDR3 sequence: CASTSTAGDTEAFF. CDR3 DNA: TGTGCCAGTACTTCGACAGCTGGGGACACTGAAGCTTTCTTT.

V gene TRBV11-2 combines with J gene TRBJ2-1, with D unclear. Per the germline V gene, CDR1 is SGHAT and CDR2 is FQNNGV. Trimming took 5 bases from V and 7 from J, leaving 9 bases between them. CDR3 length: 12 residues. The CDR3 bases are TGTGCCAGCAGCCCCCAGTTTAATGAGCAGTTCTTC. This translates into CASSPQFNEQFF.

The chain carries TRBV5-1 and TRBJ2-5; TRBD2 might be the D (7 bases). Per the germline V gene, CDR1 is SGHRS and CDR2 is YFSETQ. This CDR3 has 15 amino acids. Trimming took 3 bases from V and 3 from J, leaving 15 bases between them. The CDR3 bases are TGCGCCAGCAGCTCGACGAGAGGGGGGGAAGAGACCCAGTACTTC. Its protein is CASSSTRGGEETQYF.

This CDR3 reads CASSPSTGNGYGYTF. CDR3 DNA: TGTGCCAGCTCACCTTCGACAGGGAATGGATATGGCTACACCTTC. The J gene is TRBJ1-2, the V gene TRBV18, with TRBD1 matching over 7 bases. The CDR3 runs to 15 residues. Trimming cost V 3 bases and J 5 bases; bases outside gene matches: 9. Germline V gene sequence: CDR1 KGHSH, CDR2 LQKENI.

This chain links TRBV2 with TRBJ2-5; 8 bases align to TRBD1. With 3 bases clipped from V and 3 bases from J, the junction kept 3 bases outside the gene matches. Germline CDR1 reads SNHLY; CDR2 reads FYNNEI. The length of the CDR3 is 14 residues. The CDR3 DNA sequence: TGTGCCAGCAGTGAGAGGACAGGGAAAGAGACCCAGTACTTC. Translated, it gives CASSERTGKETQYF.

This chain uses TRBV7-9 with TRBJ1-2; tentative D call: TRBD1 (5 bases). Germline CDR1 reads SEHNR; CDR2 reads FQNEAQ (reference sequence). This CDR3 is built from 14 residues. The V gene lost 5 bases and the J gene lost 8 bases, with 18 bases spanning the gap. DNA for the CDR3: TGTGCCAGCAGCCCCCATCTAGGGGCTGGAGGCTACACCTTC. Protein product: CASSPHLGAGGYTF.

This chain joins TRBV5-1 and TRBJ2-7, with TRBD1 matching over 7 bases. The CDR3 runs 16 residues. V shed 1 base and J 4 bases; nucleotides not matched to a gene: 11. Per germline, CDR1 SGHRS and CDR2 YFSETQ. The CDR3 DNA follows: TGCGCCAGCAGCTTGAGTTTGGACAGGAGAGCATACGAGCAGTACTTC. Translating gives CASSLSLDRRAYEQYF.

The chain couples TRBV6-4 to TRBJ2-2; 8 positions match TRBD1. J was trimmed by 0 bases and V by 4 bases; bases with no gene match: 1. CDR1 is MRHNA, CDR2 SNTAGT, per germline. The length of the CDR3 is 15 residues. This CDR3 reads CASSAQGANTGELFF. The CDR3 nucleotides read TGTGCCAGCAGTGCACAGGGGGCGAACACCGGGGAGCTGTTTTTT.

The CDR3 here is CASSVSGISRETQYF. CDR3 sequence (DNA): TGTGCCAGCAGCGTAAGCGGGATAAGTCGAGAGACCCAGTACTTC. The rearrangement links TRBV9 to TRBJ2-5, with 7 bases that match TRBD2. The CDR3 totals 15 residues. Germline V gives CDR1 SGDLS, CDR2 YYNGEE. V shed 1 base and J 4 bases; nucleotides not matched to a gene: 7.

The chain carries TRBV18 and TRBJ1-4; TRBD1 aligns across 7 bases. There are 15 residues in the CDR3. Looked up from germline, CDR1 is KGHSH and CDR2 is LQKENI. The V and J ends lost 0 bases and 7 bases, in that order; junction bases with no gene match: 5. The CDR3 here is CASSPPDRVGEKLFF. The CDR3 DNA reads TGTGCCAGCTCACCACCCGACAGGGTGGGTGAAAAACTGTTTTTT.

This sequence joins TRBV6-5 and TRBJ2-5; 9 bases align to TRBD2. The J call is in doubt because the DNA end fits TRBJ2-7 better. Germline V gene lookup returns CDR1 MNHEY and CDR2 SVGAGI. The CDR3 totals 15 residues. The chain's CDR3 is CASSPRAGGNYEQYF. The CDR3 region has the DNA TGTGCCAGCAGTCCCAGAGCGGGGGGAAACTACGAGCAGTACTTC.

The chain has TRBV4-1 and TRBJ1-6; weak D call: TRBD1 (6 bases). This CDR3 comprises 20 residues. Trimming took off 0 bases at V and 1 base at J, with 19 bases between the two ends. In germline, CDR1 is MGHRA, CDR2 YSYEKL. CDR3 bases: TGCGCCAGCAGCCAAGATAGGGGGACGCAGACCGCATCCTATAATTCACCCCTCCACTTT. This translates into CASSQDRGTQTASYNSPLHF.

V usage is TRBV19 and J usage is TRBJ1-5, with 7 bases identical to TRBD1. This CDR3 spans 13 amino acids. Germline V gene data show CDR1 as LNHDA and CDR2 as SQIVND (reference sequence). J lost 6 bases, V lost 7 bases, and 6 bases had no gene match. In nucleotides, the CDR3 is TGTGCCAGTATGGGCAGGGGGAGTCAGCCCCAGCATTTT. Amino acids: CASMGRGSQPQHF. Full variable domain (missing parts from reference TRBV19 and TRBJ1-5): DGGITQSPKYLFRKEGQNVTLSCEQNLNHDAMYWYRQDPGQGLRLIYYSQIVNDFQKGDIAEGYSVSREKKESFPLTVTSAQKNPTAFYLCASMGRGSQPQHFGDGTRLSIL.

With respect to this clone: A read error may account for a junction end that differs from germline. V is TRBV7-9 and J is TRBJ1-1, with TRBD1 matching over 7 bases. The CDR3 is made up of 15 amino acids. CDR1 is SEHNR, CDR2 FQNEAQ, per germline (reference sequence). CDR3 bases: TGTGCCAGCAGCTTGCCAACAGGGGCCGGGACTGAAACTTTCTTT. Protein: CASSLPTGAGTETFF.